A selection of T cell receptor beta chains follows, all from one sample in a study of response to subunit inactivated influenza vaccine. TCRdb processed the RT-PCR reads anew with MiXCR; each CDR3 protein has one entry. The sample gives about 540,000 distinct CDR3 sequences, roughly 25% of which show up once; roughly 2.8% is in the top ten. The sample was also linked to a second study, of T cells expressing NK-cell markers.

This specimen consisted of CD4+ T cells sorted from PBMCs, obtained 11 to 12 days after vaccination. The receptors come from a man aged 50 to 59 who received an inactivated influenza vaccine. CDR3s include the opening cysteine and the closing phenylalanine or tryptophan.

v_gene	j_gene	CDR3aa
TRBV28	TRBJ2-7	CASSPPGTGDLEQYF
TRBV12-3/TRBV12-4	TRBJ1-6	CASSLRSQPQSLHF
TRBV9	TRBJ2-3	CASSLTHGTSGRRTDTQYF
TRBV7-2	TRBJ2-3	CASSLGTGASTDTQYF
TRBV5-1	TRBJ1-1	CASSLSTYTEAFF
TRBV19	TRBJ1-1	CASSIVLEAPGFF
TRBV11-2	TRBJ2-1	CASSLVPSLAETPNNEQFF
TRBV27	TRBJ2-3	CASSYGGGVGTQYF
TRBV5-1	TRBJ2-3	CASSLFGLGQGQDTQYF
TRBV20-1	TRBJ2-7	CSASSKGGEFYEQYF
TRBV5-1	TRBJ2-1	CASSLYAGGLQFF
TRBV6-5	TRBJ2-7	CASTGQGEEQYF
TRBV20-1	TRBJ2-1	CSASRGGQQFF
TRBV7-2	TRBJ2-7	CASSSHLAEQYF
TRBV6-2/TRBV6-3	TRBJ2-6	CASSYDYSGANVLTF
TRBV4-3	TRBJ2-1	CASSQGGIEREQFF
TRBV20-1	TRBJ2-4	CSVPLLAKNIQYF
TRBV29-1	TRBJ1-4	CSVLPGLYPAANEKLFF
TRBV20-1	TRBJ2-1	CSAPAGIQQFF
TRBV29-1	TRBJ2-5	CSTRGQGVETQYF
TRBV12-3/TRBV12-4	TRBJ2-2	CASSLVRQAGELFF
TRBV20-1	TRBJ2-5	CSAMQGGETQYF
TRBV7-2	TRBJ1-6	CASSLVQGSGSPLHF
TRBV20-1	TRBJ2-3	CSARDPRSTDTQYF
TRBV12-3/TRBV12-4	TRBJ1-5	CASSFEKLRYSNQPQHF
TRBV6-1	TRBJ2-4	CASTSRGVTGIQYF
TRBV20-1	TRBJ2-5	CSARERVTQDTQYF
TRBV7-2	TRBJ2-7	CASSVACSGTYEQYF
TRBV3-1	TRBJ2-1	CASSQKTSSGGCDEQFF
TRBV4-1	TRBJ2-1	CASSRFQDRGPEQFF
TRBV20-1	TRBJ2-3	CSAPGPFNTDTQYF
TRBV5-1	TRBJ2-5	CASSLAGAGPETQYF
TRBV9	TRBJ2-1	CASSVAVAGGPTEQFF
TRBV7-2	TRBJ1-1	CASRTQGGSTEAFF
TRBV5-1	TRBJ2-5	CASSTGTVEETQYF
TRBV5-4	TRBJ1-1	CASSPPRGGNTEAFF
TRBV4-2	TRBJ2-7	CASSQDRGAHYEQYF
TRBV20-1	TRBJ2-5	CSATPGGSNRKETQYF
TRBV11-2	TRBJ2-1	CASSLDPTSGAYNEQFF
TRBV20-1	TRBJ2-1	CSARDLRRVASEQFF
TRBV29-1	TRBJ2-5	CSVDRDNQETQYF
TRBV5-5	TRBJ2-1	CASSLWSSSYNEQFF
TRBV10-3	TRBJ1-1	CAISETPGTGGEAFF
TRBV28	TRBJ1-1	CASRPQGEYTEAFF
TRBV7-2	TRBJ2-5	CASSPFPSGVREETQYF
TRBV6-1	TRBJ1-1	CASSEGSAGATEAFF
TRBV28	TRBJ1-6	CASSPPGTGRYNSPLHF
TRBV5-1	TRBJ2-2	CASSYTGTVTGELFF
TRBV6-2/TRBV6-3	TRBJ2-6	CASSYSSGGSGANVLTF
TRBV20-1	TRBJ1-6	CSAGTGGFNSPLHF
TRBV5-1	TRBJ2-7	CASSLDGGLYEQYF
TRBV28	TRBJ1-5	CASSSTSTGGPQPQHF
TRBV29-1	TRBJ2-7	CSVALTRWSEQYF
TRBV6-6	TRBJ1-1	CASTGTGRLAFF
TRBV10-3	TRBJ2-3	CAIRGLVTDTQYF